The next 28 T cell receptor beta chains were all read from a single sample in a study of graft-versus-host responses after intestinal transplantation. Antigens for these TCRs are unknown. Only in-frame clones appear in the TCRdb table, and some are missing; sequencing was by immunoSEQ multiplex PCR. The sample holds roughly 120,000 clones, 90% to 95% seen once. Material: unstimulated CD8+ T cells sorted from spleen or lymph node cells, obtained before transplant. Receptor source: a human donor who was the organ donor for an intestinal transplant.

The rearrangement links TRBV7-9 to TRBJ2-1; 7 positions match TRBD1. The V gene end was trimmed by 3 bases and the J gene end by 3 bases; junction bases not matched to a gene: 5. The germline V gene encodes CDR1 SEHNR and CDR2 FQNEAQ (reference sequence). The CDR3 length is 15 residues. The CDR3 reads CASSLRQGVYNEQFF. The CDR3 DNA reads TGTGCCAGCAGCTTGCGACAGGGTGTCTACAATGAGCAGTTCTTC.

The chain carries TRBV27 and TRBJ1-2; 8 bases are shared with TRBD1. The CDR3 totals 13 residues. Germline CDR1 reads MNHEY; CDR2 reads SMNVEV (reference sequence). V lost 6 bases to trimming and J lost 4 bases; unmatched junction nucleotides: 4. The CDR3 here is CASRPGQGYGYTF. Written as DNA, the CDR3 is TGTGCCAGCAGGCCCGGACAGGGCTATGGCTACACCTTC.

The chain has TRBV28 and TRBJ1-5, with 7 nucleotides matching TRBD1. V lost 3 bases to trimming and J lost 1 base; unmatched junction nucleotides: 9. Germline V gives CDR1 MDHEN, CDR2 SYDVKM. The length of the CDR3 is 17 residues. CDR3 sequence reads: CASSFYRGAVSNQPQHF. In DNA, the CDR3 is TGTGCCAGCAGTTTTTACAGGGGTGCGGTGAGCAATCAGCCCCAGCATTTT.

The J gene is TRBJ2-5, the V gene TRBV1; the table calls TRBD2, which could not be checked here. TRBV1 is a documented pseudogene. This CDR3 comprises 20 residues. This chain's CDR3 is CTSSPGAGTSGRASKETQYF. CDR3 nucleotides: TGCACCAGCAGCCCGGGAGCCGGGACTAGCGGGAGGGCCTCTAAAGAGACCCAGTACTTC.

CDR3 loop: CASSKTRDRINTEAFF. The CDR3 bases are TGTGCCAGCAGCAAAACCCGGGACAGGATTAACACTGAAGCTTTCTTT. This chain connects TRBV21-1 to TRBJ1-1; the table calls TRBD1, which could not be checked here. TRBV21-1 is tagged as a pseudogene. CDR3 length equals 16 residues.

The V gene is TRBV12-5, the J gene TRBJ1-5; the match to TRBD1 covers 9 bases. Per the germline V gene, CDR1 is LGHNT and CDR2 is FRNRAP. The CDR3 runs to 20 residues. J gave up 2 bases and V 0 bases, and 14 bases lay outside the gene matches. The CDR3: CASGLVYSGDRARGNQPQHF. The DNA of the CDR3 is TGTGCTAGTGGTTTGGTATATTCAGGGGACAGGGCCCGGGGCAATCAGCCCCAGCATTTT. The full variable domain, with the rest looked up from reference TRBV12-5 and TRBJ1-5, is DARVTQTPRHKVTEMGQEVTMRCQPILGHNTVFWYRQTMMQGLELLAYFRNRAPLDDSGMPKDRFSAEMPDATLATLKIQPSEPRDSAVYFCASGLVYSGDRARGNQPQHFGDGTRLSIL.

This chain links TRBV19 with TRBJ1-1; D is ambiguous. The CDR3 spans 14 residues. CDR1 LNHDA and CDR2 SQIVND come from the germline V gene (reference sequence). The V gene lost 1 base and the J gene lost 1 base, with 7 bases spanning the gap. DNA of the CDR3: TGTGCCAGTAGTATAGGGGCAGGGAACACTGAAGCTTTCTTT. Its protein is CASSIGAGNTEAFF.

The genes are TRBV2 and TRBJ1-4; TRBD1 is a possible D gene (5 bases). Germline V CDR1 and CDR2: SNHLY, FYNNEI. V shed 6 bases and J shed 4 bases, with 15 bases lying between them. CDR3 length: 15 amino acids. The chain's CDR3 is CASSGGGAVNEKLFF. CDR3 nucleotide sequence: TGTGCCAGCAGCGGGGGTGGGGCTGTTAATGAAAAACTGTTTTTT.

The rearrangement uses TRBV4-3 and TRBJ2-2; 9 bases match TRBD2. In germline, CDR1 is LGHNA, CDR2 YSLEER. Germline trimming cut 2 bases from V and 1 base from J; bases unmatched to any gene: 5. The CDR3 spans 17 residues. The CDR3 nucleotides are TGCGCCAGCAGCCAATTTGAAGCGGGAGGGAACACCGGGGAGCTGTTTTTT. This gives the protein CASSQFEAGGNTGELFF.

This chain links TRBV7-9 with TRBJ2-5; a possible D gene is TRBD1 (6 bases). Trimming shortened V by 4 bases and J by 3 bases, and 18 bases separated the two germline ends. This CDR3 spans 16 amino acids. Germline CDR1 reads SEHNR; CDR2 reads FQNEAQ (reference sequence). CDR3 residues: CASSSAVTGRKETQYF. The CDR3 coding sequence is TGTGCCAGCAGCTCTGCCGTGACAGGCCGTAAAGAGACCCAGTACTTC.

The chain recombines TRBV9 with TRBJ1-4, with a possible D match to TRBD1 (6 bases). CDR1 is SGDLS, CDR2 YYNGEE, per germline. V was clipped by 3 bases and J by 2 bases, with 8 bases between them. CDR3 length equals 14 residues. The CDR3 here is CASSEGGTNEKLFF. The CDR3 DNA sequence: TGTGCCAGCAGCGAGGGGGGCACTAATGAAAAACTGTTTTTT.

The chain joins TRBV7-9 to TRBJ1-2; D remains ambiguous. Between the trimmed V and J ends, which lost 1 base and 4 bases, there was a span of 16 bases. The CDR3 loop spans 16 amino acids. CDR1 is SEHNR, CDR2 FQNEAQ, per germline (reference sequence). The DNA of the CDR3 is TGTGCCAGCAGCTTAGAAGTACCCGAGTGGGGCTATGGCTACACCTTC. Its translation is CASSLEVPEWGYGYTF.

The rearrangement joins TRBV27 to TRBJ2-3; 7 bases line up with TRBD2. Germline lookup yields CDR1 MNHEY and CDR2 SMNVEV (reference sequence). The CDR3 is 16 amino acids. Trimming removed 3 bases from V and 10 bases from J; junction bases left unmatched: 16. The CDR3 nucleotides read TGTGCCAGCAGTTTTGGGGGGGAGCTAGCGGAAGGTTCGCAGTATTTT. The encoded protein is CASSFGGELAEGSQYF.

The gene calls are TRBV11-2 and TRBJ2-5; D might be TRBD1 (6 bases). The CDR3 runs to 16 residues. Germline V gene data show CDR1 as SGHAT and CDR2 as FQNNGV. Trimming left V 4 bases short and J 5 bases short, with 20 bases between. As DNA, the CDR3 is TGTGCCAGCAGCTCAAGACAGGCCAATCCCCAGGAGACCCAGTACTTC. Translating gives CASSSRQANPQETQYF.

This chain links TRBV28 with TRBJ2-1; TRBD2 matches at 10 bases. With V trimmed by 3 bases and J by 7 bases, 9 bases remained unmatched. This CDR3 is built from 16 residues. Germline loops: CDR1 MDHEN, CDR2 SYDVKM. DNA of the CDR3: TGTGCCAGCAGTTTCCCTCCTAGCGGGAGCCAAAATGAGCAGTTCTTC. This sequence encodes CASSFPPSGSQNEQFF. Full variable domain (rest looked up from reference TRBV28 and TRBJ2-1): DVKVTQSSRYLVKRTGEKVFLECVQDMDHENMFWYRQDPGLGLRLIYFSYDVKMKEKGDIPEGYSVSREKKERFSLILESASTNQTSMYLCASSFPPSGSQNEQFFGPGTRLTVL.

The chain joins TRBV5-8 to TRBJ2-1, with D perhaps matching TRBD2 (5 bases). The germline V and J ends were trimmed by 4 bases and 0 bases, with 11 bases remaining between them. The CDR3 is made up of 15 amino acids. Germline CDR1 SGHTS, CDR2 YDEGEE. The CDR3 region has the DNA TGTGCCAGCAGCCAGCGAGGGTCCTCCTACAATGAGCAGTTCTTC. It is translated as CASSQRGSSYNEQFF.

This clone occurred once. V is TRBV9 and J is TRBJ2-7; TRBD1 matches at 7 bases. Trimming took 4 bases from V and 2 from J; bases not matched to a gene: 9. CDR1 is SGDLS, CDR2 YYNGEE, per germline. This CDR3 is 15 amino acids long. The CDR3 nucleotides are TGTGCCAGCAGCCCCGTGGGGCAGGGGGCCTACGAGCAGTACTTC. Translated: CASSPVGQGAYEQYF.

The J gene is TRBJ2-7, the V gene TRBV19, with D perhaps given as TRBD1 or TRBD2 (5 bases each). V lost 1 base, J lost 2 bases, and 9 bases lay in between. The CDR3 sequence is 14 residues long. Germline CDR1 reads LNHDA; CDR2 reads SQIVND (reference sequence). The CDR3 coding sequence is TGTGCCAGTAGTATAGGTGGGACGCCCTACGAGCAGTACTTC. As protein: CASSIGGTPYEQYF.

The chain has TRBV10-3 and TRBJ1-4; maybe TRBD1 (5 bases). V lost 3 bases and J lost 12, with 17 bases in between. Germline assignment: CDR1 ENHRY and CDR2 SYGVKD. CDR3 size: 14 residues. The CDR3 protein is CAISDPQWGRELFF. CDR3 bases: TGTGCCATCAGTGATCCGCAGTGGGGCCGCGAACTGTTTTTT.

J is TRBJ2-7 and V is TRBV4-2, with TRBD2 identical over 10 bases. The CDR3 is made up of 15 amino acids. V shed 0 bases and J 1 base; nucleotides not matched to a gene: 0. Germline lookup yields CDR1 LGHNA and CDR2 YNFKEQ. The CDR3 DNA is TGTGCCAGCAGCCAAGAACTAGCGGGGTCCTACGAGCAGTACTTC. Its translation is CASSQELAGSYEQYF.

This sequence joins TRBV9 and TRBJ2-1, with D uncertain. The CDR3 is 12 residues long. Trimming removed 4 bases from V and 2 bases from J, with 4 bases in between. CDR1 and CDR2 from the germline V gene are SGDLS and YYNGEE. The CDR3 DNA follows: TGTGCCAGCAGCTTAACCTACAATGAGCAGTTCTTC. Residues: CASSLTYNEQFF. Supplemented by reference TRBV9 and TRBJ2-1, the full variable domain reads DSGVTQTPKHLITATGQRVTLRCSPRSGDLSVYWYQQSLDQGLQFLIQYYNGEERAKGNILERFSAQQFPDLHSELNLSSLELGDSALYFCASSLTYNEQFFGPGTRLTVL.

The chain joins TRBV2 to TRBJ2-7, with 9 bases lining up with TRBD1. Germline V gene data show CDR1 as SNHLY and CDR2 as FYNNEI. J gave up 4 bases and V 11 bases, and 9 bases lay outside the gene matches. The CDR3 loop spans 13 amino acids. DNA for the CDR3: TGTGCCGGCGGACAGGGGCGGAGTTACGAGCAGTACTTC. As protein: CAGGQGRSYEQYF.

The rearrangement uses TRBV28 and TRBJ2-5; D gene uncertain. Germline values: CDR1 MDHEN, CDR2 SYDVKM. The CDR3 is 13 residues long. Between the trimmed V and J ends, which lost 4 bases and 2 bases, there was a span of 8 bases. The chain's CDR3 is CASSSAEQETQYF. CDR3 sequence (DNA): TGTGCCAGCAGTTCCGCGGAACAAGAGACCCAGTACTTC.

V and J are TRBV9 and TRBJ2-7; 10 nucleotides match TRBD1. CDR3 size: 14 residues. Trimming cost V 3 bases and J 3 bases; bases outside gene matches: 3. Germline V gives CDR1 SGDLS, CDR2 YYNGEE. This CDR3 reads CASSAGTGDYEQYF. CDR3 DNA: TGTGCCAGCAGCGCCGGGACAGGGGACTACGAGCAGTACTTC. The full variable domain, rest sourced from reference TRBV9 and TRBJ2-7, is DSGVTQTPKHLITATGQRVTLRCSPRSGDLSVYWYQQSLDQGLQFLIQYYNGEERAKGNILERFSAQQFPDLHSELNLSSLELGDSALYFCASSAGTGDYEQYFGPGTRLTVT.

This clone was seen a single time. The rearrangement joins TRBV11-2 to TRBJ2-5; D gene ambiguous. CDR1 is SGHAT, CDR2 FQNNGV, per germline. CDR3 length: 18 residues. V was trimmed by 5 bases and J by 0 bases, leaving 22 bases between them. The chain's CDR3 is CASSRKKKIPPNQETQYF. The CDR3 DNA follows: TGTGCCAGCAGCCGAAAGAAAAAAATCCCACCCAACCAAGAGACCCAGTACTTC.

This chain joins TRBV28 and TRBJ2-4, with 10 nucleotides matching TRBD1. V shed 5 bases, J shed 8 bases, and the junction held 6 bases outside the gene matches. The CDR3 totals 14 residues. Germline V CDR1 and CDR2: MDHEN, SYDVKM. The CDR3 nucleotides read TGTGCCAGCAGTCTCATCGGGACAGGGGACATTCAGTACTTC. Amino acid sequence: CASSLIGTGDIQYF. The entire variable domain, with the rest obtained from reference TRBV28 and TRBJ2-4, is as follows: DVKVTQSSRYLVKRTGEKVFLECVQDMDHENMFWYRQDPGLGLRLIYFSYDVKMKEKGDIPEGYSVSREKKERFSLILESASTNQTSMYLCASSLIGTGDIQYFGAGTRLSVL.

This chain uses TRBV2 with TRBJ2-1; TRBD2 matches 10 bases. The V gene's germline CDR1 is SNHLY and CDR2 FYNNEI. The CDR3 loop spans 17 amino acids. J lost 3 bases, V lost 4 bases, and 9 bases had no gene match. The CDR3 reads CASSAWTSGEGYNEQFF. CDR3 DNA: TGTGCCAGCAGTGCCTGGACTAGCGGAGAGGGCTACAATGAGCAGTTCTTC.

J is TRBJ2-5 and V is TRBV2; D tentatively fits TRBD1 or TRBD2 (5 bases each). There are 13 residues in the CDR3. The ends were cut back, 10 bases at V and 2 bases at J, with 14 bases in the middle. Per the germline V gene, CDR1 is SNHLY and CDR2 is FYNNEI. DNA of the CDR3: TGTGCCACCCAGCTATGGGGGCAAGAGACCCAGTACTTC. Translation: CATQLWGQETQYF.